Below, 12 T cell receptor beta chains from the same sample are listed, as sequenced in a study of CD8+CD57+ T cells in acquired aplastic anemia. Template material for TCR beta VDJ and CDR3 profiling consisted of genomic DNA. TCRdb re-analysed the reads in MiXCR, keeping a single row per CDR3 protein. The table lists 150,000 to 200,000 distinct CDR3 sequences, 64% of them singletons. The sample taken for sequencing was sorted CD4+, CD8+, or CD8+CD57+ T cells (not recorded which) from PBMCs. Every receptor here comes from a human donor with severe aplastic anemia or a healthy control (not recorded which).

This clonotype occurred a few times. The chain joins TRBV7-3 to TRBJ2-1; D possibly corresponds to TRBD1 (5 bases). Trimming took off 4 bases at V and 4 bases at J, with 8 bases between the two ends. The CDR3 length is 13 residues. Per the germline V gene, CDR1 is SGHTA and CDR2 is FQGTGA. CDR3 sequence: CASSSTVYNEQFF. For the CDR3, the DNA is TGTGCCAGCAGCTCGACAGTTTACAATGAGCAGTTCTTC. Based on the CDR3 plus reference TRBV7-3 and TRBJ2-1, the full variable domain is GAGVSQTPSNKVTEKGKYVELRCDPISGHTALYWYRQSLGQGPEFLIYFQGTGAADDSGLPNDRFFAVRPEGSVSTLKIQRTERGDSAVYLCASSSTVYNEQFFGPGTRLTVL.

The chain couples TRBV7-2 to TRBJ2-5; TRBD2 matches at 10 bases. V shed 5 bases and J 2 bases; nucleotides not matched to a gene: 8. Germline V gene data show CDR1 as SGHTA and CDR2 as FQGNSA. This CDR3 has 16 residues. The CDR3 DNA follows: TGTGCCAGCAGCCCTACTAGCGGGAAAACTCAAGAGACCCAGTACTTC. It translates to CASSPTSGKTQETQYF.

The rearrangement uses TRBV29-1 and TRBJ2-7; 12 bases line up with TRBD1. V shed 6 bases and J 9 bases; nucleotides not matched to a gene: 6. This CDR3 comprises 12 residues. In germline, CDR1 is SQVTM, CDR2 ANQGSEA. CDR3 region: CSVGGQGARQYF. CDR3 DNA sequence: TGCAGCGTGGGGGGACAGGGGGCGCGGCAGTACTTC.

V usage is TRBV27 and J usage is TRBJ1-2; TRBD1 matches 7 bases. V was pared by 4 bases and J by 5 bases, with 4 bases of the junction left unmatched. From germline, CDR1 is MNHEY and CDR2 SMNVEV (reference sequence). This CDR3 comprises 13 residues. CDR3 in amino acids: CASSSRDSYGYTF. Written as DNA, the CDR3 is TGTGCCAGCAGTTCGAGGGACAGTTATGGCTACACCTTC.

This clonotype has just one count. V usage is TRBV9 and J usage is TRBJ2-7; D not resolved. Germline V lookup: CDR1 SGDLS, CDR2 YYNGEE. The CDR3 loop spans 13 amino acids. Trimming removed 4 bases from V and 3 bases from J, with 11 bases in between. The CDR3 sequence: CASSLESNYEQYF. The CDR3 nucleotides are TGTGCCAGCAGCTTAGAAAGCAACTACGAGCAGTACTTC.

This rearrangement joins TRBV6-5 to TRBJ2-7, with D tentatively TRBD2 (5 bases). The CDR3 consists of 14 residues. Between the trimmed V and J ends, which lost 0 bases and 2 bases, there was a span of 8 bases. Looked up from germline, CDR1 is MNHEY and CDR2 is SVGAGI. CDR3 bases: TGTGCCAGCAGTTACTCTCGGGAAACCTACGAGCAGTACTTC. It specifies CASSYSRETYEQYF.

The chain is built from TRBV14 and TRBJ2-1; a possible D gene is TRBD1 (6 bases). The V gene lost 4 bases and the J gene lost 4 bases, with 14 bases spanning the gap. CDR1 SGHDN and CDR2 FVKESK come from the germline V gene. The CDR3 is made up of 15 amino acids. CDR3 nucleotides: TGTGCCAGCAGCCCTACTAGGGGGTCATACAATGAGCAGTTCTTC. It specifies CASSPTRGSYNEQFF.

The V call is TRBV12-3 or TRBV12-4, the J call TRBJ2-3; TRBD2 matches at 12 bases. V shed 6 bases, J shed 2 bases, and the junction held 6 bases outside the gene matches. The CDR3 is 16 amino acids. The DNA for the CDR3 is TGTGCCAGCAGCCCGCTAGCGGGAGGGTACACAGATACGCAGTATTTT. It specifies CASSPLAGGYTDTQYF.

This clonotype has just one count. The rearrangement links TRBV5-8 to TRBJ2-7, with TRBD1 as a possible D gene (6 bases). The CDR3 loop spans 15 amino acids. The germline V gene encodes CDR1 SGHTS and CDR2 YDEGEE. Deletions cut 0 bases from V and 1 base from J, with 11 bases between. The CDR3 DNA reads as TGTGCCAGCAGCTTGGGGTTAGGGGGTTCCTACGAGCAGTACTTC. Protein: CASSLGLGGSYEQYF.

CDR3 coding DNA: TGTGCCAGCAGCTTGACGAGGAGGGGGAACACTGAAGCTTTCTTT. Amino acids: CASSLTRRGNTEAFF. The rearrangement joins TRBV7-9 to TRBJ1-1; a weak D match, TRBD1 (5 bases). V dropped 3 bases and J dropped 1 base, with 12 bases sitting between them. The CDR3 length is 15 residues. Per germline, CDR1 SEHNR and CDR2 FQNEAQ (reference sequence).

V gene TRBV15 combines with J gene TRBJ1-5; the D gene is possibly TRBD1 (5 bases). V shed 0 bases and J shed 6 bases, with 9 bases lying between them. Germline V gene data show CDR1 as LNHNV and CDR2 as YYDKDF (reference sequence). The CDR3 sequence is 14 residues long. The CDR3 is CATSRDLGGQPQHF. The CDR3 DNA sequence: TGTGCCACCAGCAGAGACCTTGGGGGTCAGCCCCAGCATTTT.

In its sample, this clonotype was seen many times. V usage is TRBV29-1 and J usage is TRBJ2-7; D is unclear. The CDR3 consists of 11 residues. In germline, CDR1 is SQVTM, CDR2 ANQGSEA. Trimming left V 4 bases short and J 4 bases short, with 8 bases between. The CDR3 nucleotides are TGCAGCGTTGCAGTCAAGTACGAGCAGTACTTC. Amino acid sequence: CSVAVKYEQYF.